The 14 T cell receptor beta chains below come from one sample, sequenced in a study of blood T cell repertoires in COVID-19. Clones were sequenced by immunoSEQ multiplex PCR, and TCRdb holds only the in-frame ones, with some missing. The sample includes fewer than 200,000 clones, about 88% seen only once; the top ten take approximately 25%. Sequencing was done on a sample of PBMCs or T cells enriched from blood (not recorded which). The receptors originated from a woman aged 40 to 50 in a cohort exposed to, infected with or recovered from COVID-19 (not recorded which).

The V and J genes are TRBV10-3 and TRBJ1-1; 9 bases map to TRBD1. This CDR3 contains 14 residues. V was clipped by 1 base and J by 5 bases; unmatched bases: 2. Germline CDR1 and CDR2: ENHRY and SYGVKD. The DNA for the CDR3 is TGTGCCATCAGTGAGTTAGACAGGGGGACTGAAGCTTTCTTT. It translates to CAISELDRGTEAFF.

The chain has TRBV19 and TRBJ1-5, with 8 bases lining up with TRBD1. J lost 0 bases, V lost 8 bases, and 12 bases had no gene match. Germline loops: CDR1 LNHDA, CDR2 SQIVND (reference sequence). This CDR3 spans 17 amino acids. The CDR3 sequence: CASRSDRDLYSNQPQHF. Written as DNA, the CDR3 is TGTGCCAGTCGATCGGACAGGGACCTTTATAGCAATCAGCCCCAGCATTTT.

V usage is TRBV2 and J usage is TRBJ1-1; no clear D. Germline V gene lookup returns CDR1 SNHLY and CDR2 FYNNEI. CDR3 size: 13 residues. Trimming took 11 bases from V and 0 from J, leaving 13 bases between them. The CDR3 DNA sequence: TGTGCCGGTTCTGGGCAGATGAACACTGAAGCTTTCTTT. Amino acid sequence: CAGSGQMNTEAFF. Variable domain in full (rest from reference TRBV2 and TRBJ1-1): EPEVTQTPSHQVTQMGQEVILRCVPISNHLYFYWYRQILGQKVEFLVSFYNNEISEKSEIFDDQFSVERPDGSNFTLKIRSTKLEDSAMYFCAGSGQMNTEAFFGQGTRLTVV.

The gene calls are TRBV19 and TRBJ2-7, with D possibly TRBD1 on 5 matching bases. The CDR3 is 14 amino acids. The germline gives CDR1 LNHDA, CDR2 SQIVND (reference sequence). With 4 bases removed from V and 0 bases from J, the gap between germline ends came to 10 bases. The CDR3 coding sequence is TGTGCCAGTAGTACTGCAGGGAACTCCTACGAGCAGTACTTC. It yields the protein CASSTAGNSYEQYF.

The genes are TRBV29-1 and TRBJ2-1; 8 bases match TRBD2. CDR1 is SQVTM and CDR2 is ANQGSEA in the germline V gene. This CDR3 is 15 amino acids long. Trimming took 6 bases from V and 0 from J; bases not matched to a gene: 7. CDR3 in DNA: TGCAGCGTGCGAAAACTAGCGGACTCCTACAATGAGCAGTTCTTC. It encodes CSVRKLADSYNEQFF.

This sequence joins TRBV4-2 and TRBJ1-3; D remains ambiguous. Trimming removed 6 bases at V and 0 bases at J, with 15 bases between. In germline, CDR1 is LGHNA, CDR2 YNFKEQ. This CDR3 has 16 amino acids. CDR3 in amino acids: CASSQDSAGSGNTIYF. CDR3 DNA sequence: TGTGCCAGCAGTCAGGACTCCGCAGGCTCTGGAAACACCATATATTTT.

This chain joins TRBV10-3 and TRBJ2-4; D is undetermined. The ends were cut back, 11 bases at V and 5 bases at J, with 10 bases in the middle. This CDR3 has 11 residues. The germline gives CDR1 ENHRY, CDR2 SYGVKD. The CDR3 loop reads CASRHENIQYF. DNA for the CDR3: TGTGCCTCCCGACACGAAAACATTCAGTACTTC.

The chain joins TRBV9 to TRBJ2-7, with D possibly TRBD2 on 5 matching bases. CDR1 is SGDLS and CDR2 is YYNGEE in the germline V gene. V lost 3 bases and J lost 2, with 12 bases in between. The CDR3 sequence is 14 residues long. The CDR3 DNA follows: TGTGCCAGCAGCGGGGGAGAAGGGACCTACGAGCAGTACTTC. Its translation: CASSGGEGTYEQYF. Together with reference TRBV9 and TRBJ2-7, the CDR3 gives the full variable domain: DSGVTQTPKHLITATGQRVTLRCSPRSGDLSVYWYQQSLDQGLQFLIQYYNGEERAKGNILERFSAQQFPDLHSELNLSSLELGDSALYFCASSGGEGTYEQYFGPGTRLTVT.

The rearrangement uses TRBV3-1 (or the pseudogene TRBV3-2) and TRBJ1-2; no definite D call. Germline V gene lookup returns CDR1 LGHDT and CDR2 YNNKEL (reference sequence). V was clipped by 5 bases and J by 4 bases, with 11 bases between them. This CDR3 region has 13 residues. DNA for the CDR3: TGTGCCAGCAGCGAATATCCGGTCTATGGCTACACCTTC. This translates into CASSEYPVYGYTF.

The chain has TRBV29-1 and TRBJ2-1; 7 bases are a match to TRBD2. The germline gives CDR1 SQVTM, CDR2 ANQGSEA. CDR3 length: 14 residues. Germline trimming cut 4 bases from V and 4 bases from J; bases unmatched to any gene: 7. The CDR3 reads CSVVPASGYNEQFF. The CDR3 DNA sequence: TGCAGCGTTGTCCCGGCTAGCGGTTACAATGAGCAGTTCTTC.

The rearrangement joins TRBV4-1 to TRBJ1-2, with unresolved D. The ends were cut back, 1 base at V and 8 bases at J, with 14 bases in the middle. Germline CDR1 and CDR2: MGHRA and YSYEKL. The CDR3 covers 14 residues. The DNA of the CDR3 is TGCGCCAGCAGCCAAGTTAACAGCCTGCGCGGCTACACCTTC. Translating it yields CASSQVNSLRGYTF.

The chain carries TRBV5-4 and TRBJ1-4; 10 bases are shared with TRBD1. The CDR3 loop spans 15 amino acids. Germline CDR1 reads SGHNT; CDR2 reads YYREEE (reference sequence). The ends lost 4 bases at V and 7 bases at J; junction bases unmatched: 7. For the CDR3, the DNA is TGTGCCAGCAGCCCTACCGGGACAGGGGTTGAAAAACTGTTTTTT. As protein: CASSPTGTGVEKLFF.

This sequence joins TRBV4-1 and TRBJ2-2; D is ambiguous. The CDR3 length is 15 residues. Germline CDR1 MGHRA, CDR2 YSYEKL. With 4 bases removed from V and 3 bases from J, the gap between germline ends came to 12 bases. The CDR3 protein is CASSPRQTDTGELFF. CDR3 DNA sequence: TGCGCCAGCAGCCCGAGACAAACTGACACCGGGGAGCTGTTTTTT.

The rearrangement links TRBV13 to TRBJ1-1; D remains ambiguous. Germline CDR1 is PRHDT and CDR2 is FYEKMQ (reference sequence). The CDR3 is made up of 14 amino acids. Trimming pared 4 bases from V and 1 base from J, leaving 10 bases between. The CDR3, as DNA: TGTGCCAGCAGCTCGAGTTTGAAGAACACTGAAGCTTTCTTT. It encodes CASSSSLKNTEAFF.